These 12 T cell receptor beta chains were sequenced from one sample in a study of blood T cell repertoires in COVID-19 (dated by TCRdb to about 2020). Library preparation employed the immunoSEQ multiplex PCR assay. TCRdb's version of the immuneACCESS table is confined to in-frame rearrangements and falls short of the full clone set. An unresolved V gene accounts for under half of the shortfall where checked; the remainder is of unknown origin. This sample comprises 70,000 or so clones, around 70% of them detected only once. Roughly 20% of the sample lies in the top ten. Sequencing input: peripheral blood. Source of these receptors: a man aged 65-85 years with acute or convalescent COVID-19.

The V gene is TRBV6-5, the J gene TRBJ2-3; 10 nucleotides align to TRBD1. V shed 8 bases and J 9 bases; nucleotides not matched to a gene: 8. The germline CDR1 and CDR2 sequences are MNHEY and SVGAGI. This CDR3 contains 13 residues. The CDR3, as DNA: TGTGCCAGCTGGGACAGGGGCCCCGGAACGCAGTATTTT. This translates into CASWDRGPGTQYF.

This clone has at least ten counts. The identical CDR3 is also encoded by other nucleotide sequences in the sample. The V and J genes are TRBV28 and TRBJ1-5, with D unresolved. Germline V gene data show CDR1 as MDHEN and CDR2 as SYDVKM. Trimming removed 7 bases at V and 0 bases at J, with 7 bases between. This CDR3 is built from 13 residues. Here the CDR3 reads CASTTDSNQPQHF. The CDR3 nucleotides are TGTGCCAGCACCACAGATAGCAATCAGCCCCAGCATTTT.

The chain recombines TRBV10-3 with TRBJ2-7; possible D gene TRBD2, 5 bases. CDR3 length: 15 amino acids. Germline-derived CDR1 and CDR2 are ENHRY and SYGVKD. Trimming removed 0 bases from V and 5 bases from J, with 14 bases in between. CDR3 protein: CAISESKNGGDEQYF. As DNA, the CDR3 is TGTGCCATCAGTGAGTCGAAAAACGGAGGCGACGAGCAGTACTTC.

The chain links TRBV24-1 to TRBJ2-1; weak D call: TRBD1 (5 bases). Trimming took off 2 bases at V and 3 bases at J, with 13 bases between the two ends. This CDR3 region has 16 residues. Germline V CDR1 and CDR2: KGHDR, SFDVKD. The chain's CDR3 is CATSDSDSLVYNEQFF. CDR3 coding DNA: TGTGCCACCAGTGATTCAGACAGCCTTGTCTACAATGAGCAGTTCTTC.

V usage is TRBV2 and J usage is TRBJ1-1, with 10 bases that match TRBD1. This CDR3 has 14 residues. The V gene end was trimmed by 7 bases and the J gene end by 5 bases; junction bases not matched to a gene: 7. Germline CDR1 reads SNHLY; CDR2 reads FYNNEI. Written as DNA, the CDR3 is TGTGCCAGCACCTGGGACAGGGGTTTTACTGAAGCTTTCTTT. Its translation is CASTWDRGFTEAFF. The full variable domain, with the rest looked up from reference TRBV2 and TRBJ1-1, is EPEVTQTPSHQVTQMGQEVILRCVPISNHLYFYWYRQILGQKVEFLVSFYNNEISEKSEIFDDQFSVERPDGSNFTLKIRSTKLEDSAMYFCASTWDRGFTEAFFGQGTRLTVV.

This clone is medium-sized by share. The chain carries TRBV24-1 and TRBJ1-3; TRBD1 matches 8 bases. CDR3 length: 16 residues. Germline V gene data show CDR1 as KGHDR and CDR2 as SFDVKD. Unmatched junction bases numbered 4, after V lost 4 bases and J lost 0 bases. DNA for the CDR3: TGTGCCACCAGTGACTCGACAGGGGACTCTGGAAACACCATATATTTT. Translation: CATSDSTGDSGNTIYF.

J is TRBJ1-3 and V is TRBV14, with unresolved D. Germline loops: CDR1 SGHDN, CDR2 FVKESK. CDR3 length: 12 amino acids. Trimming left V 6 bases short and J 1 base short, with 4 bases between. DNA of the CDR3: TGTGCCAGCAGTCCTTCTGGAAACACCATATATTTT. Translating it yields CASSPSGNTIYF.

This clone was detected once. The chain couples TRBV6-5 to TRBJ1-3; 7 bases line up with TRBD1. The CDR3 loop spans 16 amino acids. The junction had 5 bases not matched to a gene; V was cut back by 3 bases and J by 0 bases. CDR1 and CDR2 (germline): MNHEY, SVGAGI. CDR3 protein: CASSYSGTVSGNTIYF. The CDR3 DNA follows: TGTGCCAGCAGTTATTCCGGGACAGTCTCTGGAAACACCATATATTTT.

CDR3 sequence (DNA): TGTGCCAGCAGTTACACCGGACTGTTGAACATTCAGTACTTC. Amino acids: CASSYTGLLNIQYF. The rearrangement links TRBV6-2 or TRBV6-3 to TRBJ2-4; tentatively, D is TRBD2 (5 bases). V was cut by 2 bases and J by 7 bases, with 12 bases left in between. Germline lookup yields CDR1 MNHEY and CDR2 SVGEGT. The CDR3 is 14 residues long.

The J gene is TRBJ1-5, the V gene TRBV2, with D perhaps matching TRBD1 (5 bases). The CDR3 totals 12 residues. Germline loops: CDR1 SNHLY, CDR2 FYNNEI. Trimming cost V 6 bases and J 9 bases, with 12 bases left between them. CDR3 nucleotides: TGTGCCAGCAGCCTGACAGAACCGCCCCAGCATTTT. It specifies CASSLTEPPQHF.

The chain couples TRBV3-1 (or the pseudogene TRBV3-2) to TRBJ1-2; possibly TRBD1 for D (6 bases). The V and J ends lost 4 bases and 3 bases respectively, with 15 bases between them. The germline V gene encodes CDR1 LGHDT and CDR2 YNNKEL (reference sequence). The CDR3 runs 15 residues. The CDR3 reads CASSPSQGFYYGYTF. The CDR3 region has the DNA TGTGCCAGCAGCCCCTCTCAGGGGTTTTACTATGGCTACACCTTC.

This chain joins TRBV5-6 and TRBJ2-1, with unresolved D. Germline V CDR1 and CDR2: SGHDT, YYEEEE. The CDR3 is 14 amino acids. V was trimmed by 0 bases and J by 2 bases, leaving 6 bases between them. CDR3 nucleotide sequence: TGTGCCAGCAGCTTGGGTCCGGCCTACAATGAGCAGTTCTTC. Amino acids: CASSLGPAYNEQFF. Complete variable domain (other parts from reference TRBV5-6 and TRBJ2-1): DAGVTQSPTHLIKTRGQQVTLRCSPKSGHDTVSWYQQALGQGPQFIFQYYEEEERQRGNFPDRFSGHQFPNYSSELNVNALLLGDSALYLCASSLGPAYNEQFFGPGTRLTVL.